The clone carrying this T cell receptor beta chain was seen once. Antigen: not known. This entry comes from a study of Tregs in tolerant kidney transplant recipients. Unstimulated Tregs (CD4+CD25+CD127-) and CD4+CD25- non-Tregs were sorted from PBMCs. The data were produced by immunoSEQ multiplex PCR, yet TCRdb's version contains in-frame clones alone and is incomplete. The repertoire holds some 110,000 clones, around nine tenths seen once, with approximately 0.59% in the top ten. Germline CDR1 reads SGHKS; CDR2 reads YYEKEE (reference sequence). The ends were cut back, 0 bases at V and 3 bases at J, with 10 bases in the middle. The CDR3 consists of 15 residues. Study-wide points: The most relevant donor-specific Treg TCRbeta repertoire apparently came from expansion with activated donor B cells.

The source of this sequence is a human donor in good health. Sequenced: CD4+ T cells from blood. The V call is TRBV5-5, the J call TRBJ1-5, with D maybe TRBD1 (5 bases). CDR3 amino acids: CASSLGPTDNQPQHF. CDR3 coding DNA: TGTGCCAGCAGCTTGGGCCCGACAGACAATCAGCCCCAGCATTTT.